Listed here are 18 T cell receptor beta chains from one sample, sequenced in a study of patients and donors after allogeneic stem cell transplantation. Via MiXCR, TCRdb re-called the RT-PCR reads, giving one row per CDR3 protein. The sample includes about a million distinct CDR3 sequences, roughly 18% of them seen just once. Sequencing was carried out using blood, either unsorted or a sorted T cell fraction (not recorded which). The origin of the receptors is a human donor who was either an allogeneic HSCT recipient or a stem cell or donor lymphocyte infusion donor (not recorded which). It is not recorded whose cells these are; they may come from a transplant donor.

This chain uses TRBV29-1 with TRBJ2-1; a possible D gene is TRBD2 (5 bases). CDR1 is SQVTM and CDR2 is ANQGSEA in the germline V gene. The V end lost 7 bases, the J end lost 4 bases, and 17 bases lay between the germline ends. The CDR3 covers 14 residues. The DNA of the CDR3 is TGCAGCGGCCTCGCGGCGGGTTTATACAATGAGCAGTTCTTC. Translating it yields CSGLAAGLYNEQFF.

This chain connects TRBV14 to TRBJ2-3; TRBD1 aligns across 8 bases. V was clipped by 0 bases and J by 6 bases; unmatched bases: 11. The germline V gene encodes CDR1 SGHDN and CDR2 FVKESK. CDR3 length: 17 residues. This chain's CDR3 is CASSQDLGQGVGDTQYF. The CDR3 DNA follows: TGTGCCAGCAGCCAAGATCTTGGACAGGGCGTAGGGGATACGCAGTATTTT.

The chain combines TRBV4-3 with TRBJ2-3; D is ambiguous. Trimming pared 4 bases from V and 5 bases from J, leaving 10 bases between. Germline CDR1 reads LGHNA; CDR2 reads YSLEER. The CDR3 is 13 amino acids. For the CDR3, the DNA is TGCGCCAGCAGCCGGATCAAGAGAGATACGCAGTATTTT. Encoded protein: CASSRIKRDTQYF.

The V gene is TRBV27, the J gene TRBJ1-1; no definite D call. The germline V and J ends were trimmed by 7 bases and 1 base, with 19 bases remaining between them. Germline CDR1 is MNHEY and CDR2 is SMNVEV (reference sequence). The CDR3 sequence is 16 residues long. The CDR3 reads CASTPRPTGKNTEAFF. CDR3 nucleotides: TGTGCCAGCACCCCTCGGCCAACGGGGAAGAACACTGAAGCTTTCTTT.

This clonotype was observed a few times. CDR3 residues: CASSSGQSAAGELFF. CDR3 DNA sequence: TGTGCCAGCAGCTCCGGACAGAGCGCGGCCGGGGAGCTGTTTTTT. The chain joins TRBV7-2 to TRBJ2-2; possibly TRBD1 for D (6 bases). CDR1 and CDR2 from the germline V gene are SGHTA and FQGNSA. V shed 4 bases and J shed 6 bases, with 15 bases lying between them. The CDR3 spans 15 residues.

The chain carries TRBV3-1 and TRBJ2-3, with D unclear. The V gene lost 4 bases and the J gene lost 14 bases, with 16 bases spanning the gap. The germline gives CDR1 LGHDT, CDR2 YNNKEL (reference sequence). The CDR3 consists of 12 residues. The CDR3 sequence: CASSPSGDLPYF. In DNA form, the CDR3 reads TGTGCCAGCAGCCCGAGTGGAGATCTCCCGTATTTT.

The CDR3 protein is CASSPQGGITEAFF. CDR3 coding DNA: TGTGCCAGCTCACCGCAGGGAGGTATCACTGAAGCTTTCTTT. The chain combines TRBV18 with TRBJ1-1; tentative D call: TRBD1 (5 bases). CDR1 and CDR2 (germline): KGHSH, LQKENI. V gave up 3 bases and J gave up 4 bases, with 12 bases separating them. The CDR3 runs 14 residues.

This clonotype was detected many times. This chain joins TRBV7-6 and TRBJ1-1; unclear D gene. The ends were cut back, 3 bases at V and 1 base at J, with 9 bases in the middle. The CDR3 is 14 residues long. Looked up from germline, CDR1 is SGHVS and CDR2 is FNYEAQ. The CDR3: CASSFRDRNTEAFF. In DNA form, the CDR3 reads TGTGCCAGCAGCTTCCGGGATAGGAACACTGAAGCTTTCTTT.

The CDR3 DNA reads as TGCGCCAGCAGCTTGTGGTTTGCGAATGAAAAACTGTTTTTT. Protein product: CASSLWFANEKLFF. This chain links TRBV5-1 with TRBJ1-4; D call uncertain. Germline assignment: CDR1 SGHRS and CDR2 YFSETQ. The CDR3 has 14 residues. V lost 1 base to trimming and J lost 5 bases, with 9 bases between them.

This clonotype was observed a handful of times. The V call is TRBV29-1, the J call TRBJ1-5, with 9 bases that match TRBD1. This CDR3 is built from 14 residues. Looked up from germline, CDR1 is SQVTM and CDR2 is ANQGSEA. The junction had 6 bases not matched to a gene; V was cut back by 5 bases and J by 4 bases. The CDR3 region is CSVLDRGGNQPQHF. DNA for the CDR3: TGCAGCGTTCTGGACAGGGGTGGGAATCAGCCCCAGCATTTT.

This clonotype came up a few times. The chain couples TRBV4-1 to TRBJ2-3; D is possibly TRBD1 (6 bases). CDR3 length equals 15 residues. Trimming took off 0 bases at V and 3 bases at J, with 10 bases between the two ends. Germline assignment: CDR1 MGHRA and CDR2 YSYEKL. CDR3 DNA sequence: TGCGCCAGCAGCCAAGATCGCCAGGGGACAGATACGCAGTATTTT. Its translation: CASSQDRQGTDTQYF.

The rearrangement links TRBV12-3 or TRBV12-4 to TRBJ2-7; 9 nucleotides agree with TRBD1. This CDR3 comprises 14 residues. V lost 5 bases and J lost 3; bases outside the gene matches: 5. CDR3 region: CASSKQGAFYEQYF. The CDR3, as DNA: TGTGCCAGCAGTAAACAGGGGGCTTTCTACGAGCAGTACTTC.

In this sample, this clonotype turned up many times. This chain connects TRBV5-1 to TRBJ2-7; D uncertain. Trimming shortened V by 2 bases and J by 3 bases, and 24 bases separated the two germline ends. This CDR3 comprises 18 residues. Germline V CDR1 and CDR2: SGHRS, YFSETQ. The chain's CDR3 is CASSFPMDLGQVHYEQYF. The CDR3 DNA reads as TGCGCCAGCAGCTTTCCGATGGATTTGGGTCAGGTTCACTACGAGCAGTACTTC.

This clonotype was picked up a small number of times. The gene calls are TRBV12-3 or TRBV12-4 and TRBJ1-1; D might be TRBD1 (5 bases). This CDR3 is built from 14 residues. The V end was cut by 6 bases, the J end by 1 base, with 12 bases between. CDR3: CASRYRRGNTEAFF. The CDR3 DNA follows: TGTGCCAGCAGATATCGAAGGGGGAACACTGAAGCTTTCTTT.

This chain connects TRBV7-3 to TRBJ2-1; 8 bases are a match to TRBD1. CDR1 SGHTA and CDR2 FQGTGA come from the germline V gene. V trimming: 3 bases; J trimming: 7 bases; junction bases outside the gene matches: 11. The CDR3 loop spans 16 amino acids. CDR3 loop: CASSLKGQGWGNEQFF. The CDR3 nucleotides are TGTGCCAGCAGCTTGAAAGGACAGGGTTGGGGGAATGAGCAGTTCTTC.

The table lists this clonotype with a few counts. The J gene is TRBJ2-7, the V gene TRBV7-2, with D perhaps matching TRBD2 (5 bases). The CDR3 is made up of 13 amino acids. Germline assignment: CDR1 SGHTA and CDR2 FQGNSA. Between the trimmed V and J ends, which lost 0 bases and 9 bases, there was a span of 12 bases. The DNA of the CDR3 is TGTGCCAGCAGCTTAGCGATGGGAGACGCGCAGTACTTC. Its protein product is CASSLAMGDAQYF.

Points on this clonotype: This clone may be a read error of a much larger clone one base away. Likely a read error: the CDR3 ends without its conserved phenylalanine or tryptophan. CDR3 sequence (DNA): TGTGCCAGCAGCTTGTACAGGACCTACAATGAGCAGTTCCTC. Protein product: CASSLYRTYNEQFL. The chain couples TRBV5-6 to TRBJ2-1, with D tentatively TRBD1 (5 bases). From germline, CDR1 is SGHDT and CDR2 YYEEEE. This CDR3 has 14 residues. The V and J ends lost 1 base and 2 bases respectively, with 7 bases between them.

The DNA of the CDR3 is TGTGCCACCAGCACCTTGACGGAAAAGTACCAAGAGACCCAGTACTTC. Translated: CATSTLTEKYQETQYF. V is TRBV15 and J is TRBJ2-5; D uncertain. CDR1 is LNHNV and CDR2 is YYDKDF in the germline V gene (reference sequence). Trimming removed 4 bases from V and 0 bases from J, with 15 bases in between. This CDR3 contains 16 residues.